This T cell receptor (beta chain) was documented in a study of blood T cell repertoires in COVID-19 (dated by TCRdb to 2020 to 2022). Background on the whole study: Samples covering the acute and convalescent phases of COVID-19 were provided by collaborators in the United States, Italy and Spain. The material from the prospective study consisted of cDNA or gDNA derived from T cells, B-cell-depleted T cells, or PBMCs. Deeply sampled blood TCRbeta repertoires from subjects exposed to, actively infected with, or recovered from COVID-19 were included in the dataset. The repertoires were released in a freely available public database meant as a resource for research on the immune response to SARS-CoV-2. The samples were drawn from the first 160 participants of the ongoing ImmuneRACE study and from over 950 subjects provided by 6 global collaborators. The sample metadata nearly always contained a de-identified subject ID, COVID-19 status, age in years and sex. HLA class I and class II types, where available, came from metadata supplied by the sample provider rather than from assay-based typing. Here is what the overall study found, with its caveats: The amount of clinical and demographic metadata varied by source and participant and was provided uncurated.

The collaborating institutions used their own protocols to collect whole blood in K2EDTA tubes. For TCRbeta analysis, collaborators shipped samples as frozen whole blood, isolated PBMCs, or DNA extracted from either of those sample types. TCRbeta CDR3 regions were amplified from genomic DNA using the immunoSEQ Assay, a bias-controlled multiplex PCR. For the original study's pipeline: The number of nucleated cells in each sample was estimated by amplification of reference gene primers within the assay. To quantify the absolute abundance of each unique TCRbeta CDR3 rearrangement, sequence reads were collapsed and filtered. Productive Simpson clonality was computed per sample as the square root of Simpson's diversity index over productive rearrangements. TCRdb holds this immuneACCESS table with in-frame rearrangements only. Some clones are missing; in checked studies, unresolved V genes explain under half, and the rest has no known cause. V and J calls and clone size are those listed in that table; D and trimming were worked out from the DNA. The sample table shows under 200,000 clones, and 60% to 85% are seen once. Roughly 17% of the sample is taken by the ten largest.

Comments on this clone: This clone's antigen is unknown. No base quality information exists; no much larger clone differs at one position.

The CDR3 runs 13 residues from the cysteine to the phenylalanine. CDR3 DNA only is kept here, 39 bases in frame from base 1. Trimming at the junction amounts to 6 bases on V and 4 bases on J, and the germline ends lie 7 bases apart. As encoded in the germline V gene (reference sequence), CDR1 is MNHEY while CDR2 is SMNVEV. The material sequenced was peripheral blood. This receptor was taken from a man in his sixties with active or convalescent COVID-19. Here the chain combines TRBV27 and TRBJ1-6; TRBD1 could be the D gene, as 5 bases match. In nucleotide form, the sequence is TGTGCCAGCAGCGACAGATATAATTCACCCCTCCACTTT. It translates as CASSDRYNSPLHF.